In this sample, the clone carrying this T cell receptor (beta chain) turned up many times. The antigen is not known. Total RNA extracted from each sample amounted to at least 6 micrograms. Next came a second PCR, run for about 6 to 12 cycles, which used a sample-barcoded 5' primer along with a J-beta primer mix. Samples each returned at least 3 million CDR3-containing paired-end reads. TCRdb passed the 5' RACE reads through MiXCR, listing each CDR3 protein once. The repertoire has around 1,100,000 distinct CDR3 sequences, roughly two fifths of them found once; the top ten carry roughly 14%. The data are from a study of blood T cells in healthy people across ages. Notes on the study in general: Versus aged donors, long-lived donors had higher diversity and more naive CD4+ cells. Underestimates were what the diversity estimates from one million T cells were considered to be.

Germline CDR1 is SQVTM and CDR2 is ANQGSEA. This CDR3 region has 16 residues. Trimming pared 4 bases from V and 3 bases from J, leaving 21 bases between. The sequencing sample was made of blood. This chain links TRBV29-1 with TRBJ1-2, with a possible D match to TRBD1 (5 bases). This clonotype originated in a man younger than 35 in good health. CDR3 sequence: CSVGMGLSARDYGYTF. The DNA for the CDR3 is TGCAGCGTTGGAATGGGACTATCAGCCCGTGACTATGGCTACACCTTC.